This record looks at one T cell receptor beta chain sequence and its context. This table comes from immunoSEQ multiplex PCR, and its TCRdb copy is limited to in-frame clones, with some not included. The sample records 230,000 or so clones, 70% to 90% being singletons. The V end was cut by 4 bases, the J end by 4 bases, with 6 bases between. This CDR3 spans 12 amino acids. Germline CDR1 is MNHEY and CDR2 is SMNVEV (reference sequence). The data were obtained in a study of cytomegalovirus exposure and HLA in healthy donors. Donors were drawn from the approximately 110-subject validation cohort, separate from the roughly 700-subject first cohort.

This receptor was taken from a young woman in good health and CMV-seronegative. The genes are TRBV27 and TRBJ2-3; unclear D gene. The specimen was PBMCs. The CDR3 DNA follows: TGTGCCAGCAGTTCCCGTTCAGATACGCAGTATTTT. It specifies CASSSRSDTQYF.